This is a list of T cell receptor beta chains from one sample in a study of CDR3 diversity in severe acne. TCRdb itself ran the PCR reads through MiXCR, one entry per CDR3 protein. The sample shows about 100,000 distinct CDR3 sequences, 51% of them seen only once. Sequencing was performed on blood. These receptors were collected from a male donor with acne. Each CDR3 is given with its conserved first and last residue. D genes are given only for firm matches. Some rows mark clone size as missing; the rest say once, few, many or name a class of expanded clone.

>NA|TRBV7-9|TRBJ2-7|NA
CASSLGQGGDEQYF
TGTGCCAGCAGCTTAGGGCAGGGTGGGGATGAGCAGTACTTC
>NA|TRBV4-2|TRBJ2-1|few
CASSQETGSYNEQFF
TGTGCCAGCAGCCAAGAAACAGGGTCCTACAATGAGCAGTTCTTC
>NA|TRBV5-1|TRBJ2-3|NA
CASSVVLVSGTDTQYF
TGCGCCAGCAGCGTAGTACTAGTTTCTGGAACAGATACGCAGTATTTT
>TRBD2|TRBV29-1|TRBJ2-2|NA
CSVEELAGGGGELFF
TGCAGCGTTGAAGAGCTAGCGGGAGGTGGCGGGGAGCTGTTTTTT
>TRBD1|TRBV7-8|TRBJ1-6|many
CASSQSGGNAYNSPLHF
TGTGCCAGCAGCCAATCAGGGGGTAACGCCTATAATTCACCCCTCCACTTT
>TRBD1|TRBV9|TRBJ1-4|NA
CASSVGGGTGEQKLFF
TGTGCCAGCAGCGTAGGAGGAGGGACAGGGGAGCAAAAACTGTTTTTT
>NA|TRBV20-1|TRBJ1-5|NA
CSARERGGNQPQHF
TGCAGTGCTAGAGAGAGGGGTGGCAATCAGCCCCAGCATTTT
>TRBD2|TRBV2|TRBJ2-5|many
CASWAGGGLETQYF
TGTGCCAGCTGGGCGGGAGGAGGCTTGGAGACCCAGTACTTC
>NA|TRBV20-1|TRBJ2-6|NA
CSGLAGVKQYFGANVLTF
NA
>TRBD1|TRBV9|TRBJ2-7|many
CASSVGPGQGFYEQYF
TGTGCCAGCAGCGTAGGCCCCGGACAGGGCTTTTACGAGCAGTACTTC
>TRBD2|TRBV11-2|TRBJ2-1|NA
CASSLEALADFSEQFF
TGTGCCAGCAGCTTAGAGGCACTAGCGGACTTCAGTGAGCAGTTCTTC
>TRBD1|TRBV5-1|TRBJ2-2|NA
CASSDYPGTGVFGELFF
TGCGCCAGCAGCGATTACCCCGGGACAGGGGTTTTCGGGGAGCTGTTTTTT
>NA|TRBV30|TRBJ1-1|NA
CAWSSDSEAFF
TGTGCCTGGAGTTCGGACAGTGAAGCTTTCTTT
>TRBD1|TRBV6-6|TRBJ2-1|many
CASSYAGQGSYNEQFF
TGTGCCAGCAGTTACGCGGGACAGGGTTCCTACAATGAGCAGTTCTTC